Below, one T cell receptor beta chain is given with its context. Its cognate antigen is unknown. This specimen comes from a study of T cells in Graves' hyperthyroidism and ophthalmopathy. Regarding the study as a whole: Blood also contained most expanded thyroid clonotypes above 0.001.

TCR beta CDR3 regions were amplified from RNA. A first-round RT-PCR of the TCR CDR3 used the HTBI primer set. A single record per CDR3 protein comes from TCRdb applying MiXCR to the multiplex PCR reads. The sample consists of around 50,000 distinct CDR3 sequences, 48% of them appearing once. The germline V gene encodes CDR1 SGDLS and CDR2 YYNGEE. The CDR3 sequence is 16 residues long. Trimming at V came to 3 bases and at J to 3 bases, leaving 8 bases not matched to a gene. Each ophthalmopathy patient scored at least 3 on the Clinical Activity Score and at least 4 on NOSPECS grade, with duration under 3 months.

V gene TRBV9 combines with J gene TRBJ2-1; TRBD2 matches 8 bases. Sequenced sample: blood. The TCR sequence derives from a woman in her forties or fifties with Graves' ophthalmopathy. The CDR3 spells CASSEMAGGFYNEQFF. CDR3 in DNA: TGTGCCAGCAGCGAGATGGCGGGAGGTTTCTACAATGAGCAGTTCTTC.